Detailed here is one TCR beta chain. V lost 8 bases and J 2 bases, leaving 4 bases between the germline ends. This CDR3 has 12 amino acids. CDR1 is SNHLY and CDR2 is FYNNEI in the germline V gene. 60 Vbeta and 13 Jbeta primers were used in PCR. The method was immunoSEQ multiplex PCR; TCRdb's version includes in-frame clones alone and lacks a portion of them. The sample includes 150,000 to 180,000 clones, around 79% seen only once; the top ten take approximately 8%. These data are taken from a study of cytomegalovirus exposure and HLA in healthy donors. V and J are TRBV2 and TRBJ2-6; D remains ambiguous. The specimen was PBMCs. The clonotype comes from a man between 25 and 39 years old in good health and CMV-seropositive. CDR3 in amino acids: CASLPGANVLTF. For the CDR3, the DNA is TGTGCCAGCCTTCCTGGGGCCAACGTCCTGACTTTC.